The rows below give T cell receptor beta chains drawn from one sample of a study of beta chain features in type 1 diabetes. Using immunoSEQ multiplex PCR, the repertoire was profiled, and TCRdb retains in-frame clones only, with some absent. The sample lists about 240,000 clones, 25% to 30% occurring once. The sample consisted of central memory CD4+ T cells from blood. These receptors all come from a man aged 25 to 45 in good health. The CDR3 runs from the conserved cysteine through the conserved F or W. D genes are given only for firm matches. Not all rows give a size; the values are once, few, many and, for expanded clones, a class.

>few|TRBV11-2|NA|TRBJ2-2
CASSFKRAGAVTGELFF
TGTGCCAGCAGCTTTAAAAGAGCAGGGGCCGTCACCGGGGAGCTGTTTTTT
>NA|TRBV18|TRBD2|TRBJ2-1
CASSPSSGSNEQFF
TGTGCCAGCTCACCATCGAGCGGGAGCAATGAGCAGTTCTTC
>few|TRBV4-1|NA|TRBJ1-2
CASADRGAQGYTF
TGCGCCAGCGCGGACCGGGGGGCGCAGGGCTACACCTTC
>NA|TRBV6-1|NA|TRBJ1-1
CASSATLGIYAEAFF
TGTGCCAGCAGCGCAACGCTGGGGATCTACGCAGAAGCTTTCTTT
>NA|TRBV10-3|NA|TRBJ2-5
CAISGGDQETQYF
TGTGCCATCAGTGGCGGGGACCAAGAGACCCAGTACTTC
>NA|TRBV2|NA|TRBJ2-7
CASSRNYEQYF
TGTGCCAGCAGTAGGAACTACGAGCAGTACTTC
>NA|TRBV7-4|NA|TRBJ2-1
CASSRVYEQFF
TGTGCCAGCAGCCGGGTTTATGAGCAGTTCTTC
>NA|TRBV14|NA|TRBJ2-2
CASSRGWPNTGELFF
TGTGCCAGCAGCCGTGGTTGGCCTAACACCGGGGAGCTGTTTTTT
>few|TRBV27|NA|TRBJ2-5
CASSLTWEGARETQYF
TGTGCCAGCAGTCTTACCTGGGAAGGAGCTCGGGAGACCCAGTACTTC
>NA|TRBV7-7|NA|TRBJ2-3
CASSPRGPDTQYF
TGTGCCAGCAGCCCAAGGGGCCCAGATACGCAGTATTTT
>NA|TRBV30|TRBD1|TRBJ1-2
CAWRLAGGYGYTF
TGTGCCTGGAGACTAGCAGGGGGCTATGGCTACACCTTC
>NA|TRBV6-5|NA|TRBJ1-1
CASRDSAEAFF
TGTGCCAGCAGGGACAGCGCTGAAGCTTTCTTT
>few|TRBV5-6|NA|TRBJ2-7
CASSLGDLAYEQYF
TGTGCCAGCAGCTTGGGGGACCTGGCCTACGAGCAGTACTTC
>few|TRBV5-4|NA|TRBJ1-2
CASSLEQNYGYTF
TGTGCCAGCAGCTTGGAACAGAACTATGGCTACACCTTC
>NA|TRBV5-4|TRBD1|TRBJ2-1
CASSLGQGRRNEQFF
TGTGCCAGCAGCTTGGGACAGGGTAGAAGGAATGAGCAGTTCTTC
>few|TRBV29-1|TRBD1|TRBJ1-2
CSVAGQGASYGYTF
TGCAGCGTAGCCGGACAGGGGGCAAGCTATGGCTACACCTTC
>few|TRBV20-1|NA|TRBJ1-1
CSATGYGEAFF
TGCAGTGCTACAGGGTACGGTGAAGCTTTCTTT
>NA|TRBV11-2|TRBD1|TRBJ1-1
CASSLEGQRNTEAFF
TGTGCCAGCAGCTTGGAGGGACAGAGAAACACTGAAGCTTTCTTT
>few|TRBV29-1|NA|TRBJ2-5
CSVLGSGQETQYF
TGCAGCGTGCTAGGTAGCGGACAAGAGACCCAGTACTTC
>few|TRBV14|NA|TRBJ1-2
CASSQFQLSGYTF
TGTGCCAGCAGCCAATTCCAGCTTAGCGGCTACACCTTC